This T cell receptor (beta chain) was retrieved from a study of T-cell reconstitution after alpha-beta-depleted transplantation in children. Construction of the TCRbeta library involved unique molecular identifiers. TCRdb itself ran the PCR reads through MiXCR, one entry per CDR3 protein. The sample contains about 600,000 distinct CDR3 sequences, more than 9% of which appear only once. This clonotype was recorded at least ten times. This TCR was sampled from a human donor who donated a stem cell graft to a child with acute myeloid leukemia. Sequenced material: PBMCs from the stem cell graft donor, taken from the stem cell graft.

The CDR3 loop is CSARDLGGSYRTDTQYF. Written as DNA, the CDR3 is TGCAGTGCCCGGGATTTGGGCGGGTCCTACCGCACAGATACGCAGTATTTT. The chain carries TRBV20-1 and TRBJ2-3; D perhaps matches TRBD2 (5 bases). The CDR3 has 17 residues. The V gene's germline CDR1 is DFQATT and CDR2 SNEGSKA (reference sequence). V dropped 6 bases and J dropped 1 base, with 23 bases sitting between them.